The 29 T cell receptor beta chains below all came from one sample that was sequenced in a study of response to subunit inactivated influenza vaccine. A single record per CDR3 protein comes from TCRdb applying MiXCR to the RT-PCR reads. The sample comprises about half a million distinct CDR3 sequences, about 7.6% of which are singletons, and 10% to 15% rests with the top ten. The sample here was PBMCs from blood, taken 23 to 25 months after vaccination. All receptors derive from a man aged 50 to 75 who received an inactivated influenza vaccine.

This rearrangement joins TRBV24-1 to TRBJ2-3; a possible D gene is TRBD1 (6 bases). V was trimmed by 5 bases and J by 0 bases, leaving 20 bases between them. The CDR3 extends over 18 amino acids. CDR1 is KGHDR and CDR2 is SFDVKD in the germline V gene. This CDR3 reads CATSATTGHPTSTDTQYF. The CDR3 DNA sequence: TGTGCCACCAGTGCCACAACGGGACATCCGACTAGCACAGATACGCAGTATTTT.

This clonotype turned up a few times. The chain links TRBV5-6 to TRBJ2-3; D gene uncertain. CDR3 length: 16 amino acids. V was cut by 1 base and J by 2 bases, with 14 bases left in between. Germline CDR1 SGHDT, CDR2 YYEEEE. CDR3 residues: CASSLRDFASTDTQYF. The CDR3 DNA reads TGTGCCAGCAGCTTGCGAGACTTCGCTTCCACAGATACGCAGTATTTT.

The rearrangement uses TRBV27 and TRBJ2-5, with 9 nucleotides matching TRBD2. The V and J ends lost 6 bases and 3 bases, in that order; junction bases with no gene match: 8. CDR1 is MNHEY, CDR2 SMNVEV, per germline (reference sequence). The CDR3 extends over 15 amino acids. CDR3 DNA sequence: TGTGCCAGCAGATTCAATAGCGGGGGAGAAGAGACCCAGTACTTC. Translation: CASRFNSGGEETQYF.

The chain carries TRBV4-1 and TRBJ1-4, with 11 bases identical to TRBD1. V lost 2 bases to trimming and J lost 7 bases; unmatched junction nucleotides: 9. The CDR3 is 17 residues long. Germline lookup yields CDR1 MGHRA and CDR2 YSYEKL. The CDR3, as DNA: TGCGCCAGCAGCCAACCGGGACAGGGGGTAAAACGTGAAAAACTGTTTTTT. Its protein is CASSQPGQGVKREKLFF.

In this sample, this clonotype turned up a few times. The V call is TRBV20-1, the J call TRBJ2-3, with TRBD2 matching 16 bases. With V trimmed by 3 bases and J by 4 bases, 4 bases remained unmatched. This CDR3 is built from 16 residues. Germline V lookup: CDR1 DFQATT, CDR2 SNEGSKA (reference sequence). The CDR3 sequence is CSASGTSGGGPDTQYF. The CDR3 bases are TGCAGTGCTAGTGGGACTAGCGGGGGGGGGCCAGATACGCAGTATTTT.

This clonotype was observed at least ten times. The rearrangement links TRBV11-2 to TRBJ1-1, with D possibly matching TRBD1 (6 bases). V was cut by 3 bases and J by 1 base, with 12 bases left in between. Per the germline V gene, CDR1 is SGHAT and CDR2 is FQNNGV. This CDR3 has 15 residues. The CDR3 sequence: CASSFLTGQNTEAFF. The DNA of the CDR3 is TGTGCCAGCAGCTTCCTAACGGGACAGAACACTGAAGCTTTCTTT.

The CDR3 coding sequence is TGCGCCAGCAGCCGGACTTCGGGACAGGGTGATGAAAAACTGTTTTTT. It codes for CASSRTSGQGDEKLFF. The chain couples TRBV5-1 to TRBJ1-4; 9 positions agree with TRBD1. This CDR3 spans 16 amino acids. Germline V CDR1 and CDR2: SGHRS, YFSETQ. With 4 bases clipped from V and 6 bases from J, the junction kept 10 bases outside the gene matches. The full variable domain, with the rest looked up from reference TRBV5-1 and TRBJ1-4, is KAGVTQTPRYLIKTRGQQVTLSCSPISGHRSVSWYQQTPGQGLQFLFEYFSETQRNKGNFPGRFSGRQFSNSRSEMNVSTLELGDSALYLCASSRTSGQGDEKLFFGSGTQLSVL.

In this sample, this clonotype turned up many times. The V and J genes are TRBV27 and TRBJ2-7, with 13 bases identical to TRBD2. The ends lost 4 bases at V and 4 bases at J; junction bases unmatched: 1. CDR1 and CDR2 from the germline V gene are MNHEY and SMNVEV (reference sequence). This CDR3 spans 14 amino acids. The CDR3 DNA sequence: TGTGCCAGCAGTTCGGGACTAGCGGGGTACGAGCAGTACTTC. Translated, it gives CASSSGLAGYEQYF.

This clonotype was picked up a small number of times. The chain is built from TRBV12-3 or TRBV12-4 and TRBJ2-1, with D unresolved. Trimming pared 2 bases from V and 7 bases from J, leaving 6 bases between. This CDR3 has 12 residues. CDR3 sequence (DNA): TGTGCCAGCAGTTTACAGATTAATGAGCAGTTCTTC. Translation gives CASSLQINEQFF.

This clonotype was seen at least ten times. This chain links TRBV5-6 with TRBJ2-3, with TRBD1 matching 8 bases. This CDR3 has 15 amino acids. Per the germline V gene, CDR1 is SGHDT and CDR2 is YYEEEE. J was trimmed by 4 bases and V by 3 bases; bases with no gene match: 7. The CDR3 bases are TGTGCCAGCAGCTGGACAGGGTCGGGGGCAGATACGCAGTATTTT. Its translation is CASSWTGSGADTQYF.

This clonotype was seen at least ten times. CDR3 in amino acids: CSGGVAGDTQYF. CDR3 nucleotides: TGCAGCGGAGGAGTCGCGGGAGATACGCAGTATTTT. The rearrangement joins TRBV29-1 to TRBJ2-3, with D possibly being TRBD2 (5 bases). The V end lost 7 bases, the J end lost 5 bases, and 13 bases lay between the germline ends. This CDR3 comprises 12 residues. Germline values: CDR1 SQVTM, CDR2 ANQGSEA.

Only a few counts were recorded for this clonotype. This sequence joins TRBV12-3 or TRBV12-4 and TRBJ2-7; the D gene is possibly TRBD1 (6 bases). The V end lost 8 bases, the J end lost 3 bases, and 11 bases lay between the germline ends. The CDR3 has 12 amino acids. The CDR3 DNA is TGTGCCAGCGGACAGACACTCTACGAGCAGTACTTC. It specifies CASGQTLYEQYF.

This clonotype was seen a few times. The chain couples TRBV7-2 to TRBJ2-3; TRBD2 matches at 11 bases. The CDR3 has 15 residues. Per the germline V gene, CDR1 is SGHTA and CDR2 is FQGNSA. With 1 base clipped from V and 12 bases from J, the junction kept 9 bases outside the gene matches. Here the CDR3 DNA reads TGTGCCAGCAGCTTAGGGAGTAGCGGGAGGGCTAATCAGTATTTT. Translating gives CASSLGSSGRANQYF.

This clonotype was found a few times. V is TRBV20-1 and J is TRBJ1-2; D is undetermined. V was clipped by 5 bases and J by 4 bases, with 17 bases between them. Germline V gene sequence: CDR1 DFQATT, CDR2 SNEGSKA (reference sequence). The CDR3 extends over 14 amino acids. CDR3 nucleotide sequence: TGCAGTGCTGGAGTTCCGCAGGCGGGCTATGGCTACACCTTC. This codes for CSAGVPQAGYGYTF.

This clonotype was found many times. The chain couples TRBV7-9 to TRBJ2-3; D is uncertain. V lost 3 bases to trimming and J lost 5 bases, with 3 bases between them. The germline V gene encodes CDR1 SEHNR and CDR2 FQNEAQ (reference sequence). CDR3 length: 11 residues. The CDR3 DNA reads TGTGCCAGCAGCTTCGAAGATACGCAGTATTTT. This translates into CASSFEDTQYF.

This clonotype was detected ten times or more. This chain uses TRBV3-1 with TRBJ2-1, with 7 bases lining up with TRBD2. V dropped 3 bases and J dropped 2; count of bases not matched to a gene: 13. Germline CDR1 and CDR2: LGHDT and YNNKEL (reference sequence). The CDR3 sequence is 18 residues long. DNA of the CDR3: TGTGCCAGCAGCCAGCCAGGCGGCGGGGGACCAACCTACAATGAGCAGTTCTTC. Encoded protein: CASSQPGGGGPTYNEQFF.

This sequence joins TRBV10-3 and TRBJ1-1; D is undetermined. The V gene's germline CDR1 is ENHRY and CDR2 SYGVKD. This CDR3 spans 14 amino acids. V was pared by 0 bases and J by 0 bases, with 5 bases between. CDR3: CAISESTVNTEAFF. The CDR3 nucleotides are TGTGCCATCAGTGAGTCGACCGTGAACACTGAAGCTTTCTTT.

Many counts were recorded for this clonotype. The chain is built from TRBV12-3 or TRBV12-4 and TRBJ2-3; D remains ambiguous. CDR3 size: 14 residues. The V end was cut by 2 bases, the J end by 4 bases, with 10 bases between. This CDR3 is CASSLFGESDTQYF. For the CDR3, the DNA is TGTGCCAGCAGTTTATTTGGGGAATCAGATACGCAGTATTTT.

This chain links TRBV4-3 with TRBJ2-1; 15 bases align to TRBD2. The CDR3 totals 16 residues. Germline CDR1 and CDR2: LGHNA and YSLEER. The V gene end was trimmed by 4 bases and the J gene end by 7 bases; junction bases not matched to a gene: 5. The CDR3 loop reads CASSRGLAGGPNEQFF. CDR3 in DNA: TGCGCCAGCAGCCGAGGACTAGCGGGAGGGCCAAATGAGCAGTTCTTC.

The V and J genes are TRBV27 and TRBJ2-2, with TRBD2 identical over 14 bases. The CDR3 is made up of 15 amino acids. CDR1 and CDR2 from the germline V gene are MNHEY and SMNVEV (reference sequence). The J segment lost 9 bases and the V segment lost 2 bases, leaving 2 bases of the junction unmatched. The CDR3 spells CASSLGTSGRRELFF. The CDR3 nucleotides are TGTGCCAGCAGTTTAGGGACTAGCGGGAGAAGGGAGCTGTTTTTT.

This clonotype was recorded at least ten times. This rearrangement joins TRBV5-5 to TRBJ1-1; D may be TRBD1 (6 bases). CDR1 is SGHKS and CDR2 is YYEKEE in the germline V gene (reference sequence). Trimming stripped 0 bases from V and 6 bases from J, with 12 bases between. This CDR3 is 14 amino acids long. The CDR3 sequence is CASSLDTGRAEAFF. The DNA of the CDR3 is TGTGCCAGCAGCTTGGACACAGGGAGGGCTGAAGCTTTCTTT. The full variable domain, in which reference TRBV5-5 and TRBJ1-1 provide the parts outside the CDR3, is DAGVTQSPTHLIKTRGQQVTLRCSPISGHKSVSWYQQVLGQGPQFIFQYYEKEERGRGNFPDRFSARQFPNYSSELNVNALLLGDSALYLCASSLDTGRAEAFFGQGTRLTVV.

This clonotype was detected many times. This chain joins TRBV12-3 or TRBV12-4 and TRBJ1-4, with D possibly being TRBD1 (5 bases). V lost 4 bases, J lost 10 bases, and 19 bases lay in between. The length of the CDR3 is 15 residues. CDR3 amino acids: CASSSPGPGTRKLFF. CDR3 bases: TGTGCCAGCAGTTCCCCAGGTCCCGGGACCCGAAAACTGTTTTTT.

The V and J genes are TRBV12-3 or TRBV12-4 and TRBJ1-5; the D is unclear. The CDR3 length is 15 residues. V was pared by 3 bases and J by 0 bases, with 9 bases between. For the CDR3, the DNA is TGTGCCAGCAGTTTGGATAGACTTAGCAATCAGCCCCAGCATTTT. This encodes CASSLDRLSNQPQHF.

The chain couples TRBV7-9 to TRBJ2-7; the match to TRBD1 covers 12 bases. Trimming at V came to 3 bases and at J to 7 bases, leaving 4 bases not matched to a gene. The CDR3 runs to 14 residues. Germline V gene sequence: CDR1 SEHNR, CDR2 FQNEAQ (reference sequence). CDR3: CASSLGQGALEQYF. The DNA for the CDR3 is TGTGCCAGCAGCTTGGGACAGGGGGCTTTGGAGCAGTACTTC.

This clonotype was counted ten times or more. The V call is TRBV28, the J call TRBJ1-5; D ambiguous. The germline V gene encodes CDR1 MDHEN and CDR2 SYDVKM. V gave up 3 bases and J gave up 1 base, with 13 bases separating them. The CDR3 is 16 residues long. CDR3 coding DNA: TGTGCCAGCAGTTTTCTCCCATTTGGGAGCAATCAGCCCCAGCATTTT. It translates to CASSFLPFGSNQPQHF.

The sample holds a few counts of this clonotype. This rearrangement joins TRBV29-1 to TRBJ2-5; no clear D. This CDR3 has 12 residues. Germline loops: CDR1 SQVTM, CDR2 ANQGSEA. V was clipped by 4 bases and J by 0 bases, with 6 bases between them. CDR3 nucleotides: TGCAGCGTTGGCAGTCACCAAGAGACCCAGTACTTC. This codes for CSVGSHQETQYF.

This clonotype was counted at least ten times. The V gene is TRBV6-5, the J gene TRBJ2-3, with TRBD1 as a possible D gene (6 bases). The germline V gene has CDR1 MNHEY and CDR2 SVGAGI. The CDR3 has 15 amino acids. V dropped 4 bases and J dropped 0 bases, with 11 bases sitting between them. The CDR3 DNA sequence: TGTGCCAGCAGTTGGACAGCGCCGAGCACAGATACGCAGTATTTT. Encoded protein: CASSWTAPSTDTQYF.

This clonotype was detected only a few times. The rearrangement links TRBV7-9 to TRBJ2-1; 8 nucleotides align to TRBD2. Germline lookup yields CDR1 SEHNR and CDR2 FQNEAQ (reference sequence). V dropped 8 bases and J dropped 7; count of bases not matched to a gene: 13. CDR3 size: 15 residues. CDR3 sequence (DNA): TGTGCCAGCGCCCGACCGAGCGGGAGTACTAATGAGCAGTTCTTC. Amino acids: CASARPSGSTNEQFF.

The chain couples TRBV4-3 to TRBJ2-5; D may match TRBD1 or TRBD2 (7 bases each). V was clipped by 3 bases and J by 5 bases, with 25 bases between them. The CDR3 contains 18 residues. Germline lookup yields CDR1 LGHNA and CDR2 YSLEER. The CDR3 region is CASSQDLPGRGRGETQYF. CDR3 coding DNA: TGCGCCAGCAGCCAGGACCTCCCAGGGAGGGGGCGCGGGGAGACCCAGTACTTC.